One and the same sample provided the 9 T cell receptor beta chains below, sequenced in a study of T cell responses to AZD1222 COVID-19 vaccine (dated by TCRdb to the early 2020s). Library generation was performed with the immunoSEQ multiplex PCR assay. TCRdb obtained this table from immuneACCESS and retained in-frame rearrangements with V and J assigned. These tables miss some clones; where compared with another copy, unresolved V genes account for less than half of the shortfall, and the remainder is unexplained. This sample lists about 260,000 clones; approximately 93% were detected once. The ten most abundant clones make up less than 0.65% of the sample. According to the study, the label for this sample's time point signals: baseline before first vaccination. Here the sequenced sample was peripheral blood, taken on day 0 of AZD1222 vaccination. These receptors all stem from an adult in good health.

CDR3 sequence: CATSDSSGQGSGYTF. The CDR3 nucleotides read TGTGCCACCAGTGATTCTTCGGGACAGGGCTCGGGCTACACCTTC. The chain uses TRBV24-1 and TRBJ1-2; TRBD1 matches 9 bases. V lost 2 bases, J lost 8 bases, and 8 bases stayed unmatched. This CDR3 spans 15 amino acids. Germline V lookup: CDR1 KGHDR, CDR2 SFDVKD.

V usage is TRBV2 and J usage is TRBJ1-6; D gene ambiguous. V lost 7 bases, J lost 7 bases, and 14 bases lay in between. The CDR3 consists of 14 residues. Germline V CDR1 and CDR2: SNHLY, FYNNEI. The CDR3 nucleotides are TGTGCCAGCACTCCCCGGGCCAAGAATTCACCCCTCCACTTT. Its protein product is CASTPRAKNSPLHF.

This chain connects TRBV7-2 to TRBJ2-7, with TRBD1 identical over 10 bases. With V trimmed by 5 bases and J by 3 bases, 4 bases remained unmatched. The CDR3 sequence is 14 residues long. Germline V gives CDR1 SGHTA, CDR2 FQGNSA. For the CDR3, the DNA is TGTGCCAGCAGCATTGACAGGGGGCACTACGAGCAGTACTTC. It yields the protein CASSIDRGHYEQYF.

The V call is TRBV4-1, the J call TRBJ1-5; tentatively, D is TRBD1 (6 bases). The CDR3 contains 15 residues. Germline lookup yields CDR1 MGHRA and CDR2 YSYEKL. Between the trimmed V and J ends, which lost 0 bases and 3 bases, there was a span of 9 bases. The CDR3 DNA reads as TGCGCCAGCAGCCAAGAGACAGGTATCAATCAGCCCCAGCATTTT. It is translated as CASSQETGINQPQHF.

This sequence joins TRBV29-1 and TRBJ2-5, with D perhaps matching TRBD2 (6 bases). The CDR3 runs to 13 residues. The ends were cut back, 4 bases at V and 2 bases at J, with 11 bases in the middle. Germline CDR1 SQVTM, CDR2 ANQGSEA. The CDR3 DNA sequence: TGCAGCGTTGGTGGGAGGCTTCAAGAGACCCAGTACTTC. This encodes CSVGGRLQETQYF.

The gene calls are TRBV7-9 and TRBJ1-2; D uncertain. The CDR3 length is 13 residues. V lost 5 bases and J lost 3, with 10 bases in between. CDR1 SEHNR and CDR2 FQNEAQ come from the germline V gene (reference sequence). CDR3 region: CASSDPYDYGYTF. In DNA, the CDR3 is TGTGCCAGCAGCGATCCATATGACTATGGCTACACCTTC.

The V call is TRBV30, the J call TRBJ2-2; 8 bases match TRBD1. Germline V gene lookup returns CDR1 GTSNPN and CDR2 SVGIG (reference sequence). This CDR3 has 14 amino acids. J was trimmed by 4 bases and V by 2 bases; bases with no gene match: 3. The CDR3 region has the DNA TGTGCCTGGAGTCTGGACAGGGTCACCGGGGAGCTGTTTTTT. This codes for CAWSLDRVTGELFF.

This clone has just one count. The chain uses TRBV19 and TRBJ2-1, with TRBD2 identical over 7 bases. This CDR3 has 16 amino acids. In germline, CDR1 is LNHDA, CDR2 SQIVND (reference sequence). V shed 1 base and J 2 bases; nucleotides not matched to a gene: 5. CDR3 sequence: CASSIGGSGTYNEQFF. The CDR3, as DNA: TGTGCCAGTAGTATAGGGGGGAGCGGGACCTACAATGAGCAGTTCTTC.

This clone is a singleton in its sample. CDR3 in amino acids: CASSLAPGQVSTDTQYF. In DNA form, the CDR3 reads TGCGCCAGCAGCTTGGCACCGGGACAGGTTAGCACAGATACGCAGTATTTT. The V and J genes are TRBV5-1 and TRBJ2-3; TRBD1 matches 8 bases. Unmatched junction bases numbered 6, after V lost 0 bases and J lost 0 bases. The CDR3 is 17 residues long. The germline V gene has CDR1 SGHRS and CDR2 YFSETQ.